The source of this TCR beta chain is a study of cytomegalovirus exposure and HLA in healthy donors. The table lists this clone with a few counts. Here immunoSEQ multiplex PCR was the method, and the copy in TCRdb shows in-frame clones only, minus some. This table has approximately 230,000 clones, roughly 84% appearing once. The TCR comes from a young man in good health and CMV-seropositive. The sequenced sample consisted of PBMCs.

CDR3 nucleotides: TGTGCCAGCAGCGAAGGGTACAGGGCACAGCCCCAGCATTTT. It is translated as CASSEGYRAQPQHF. V is TRBV27 and J is TRBJ1-5, with a weak D call TRBD1 (6 bases). V lost 6 bases and J lost 7, with 16 bases in between. The CDR3 totals 14 residues. CDR1 is MNHEY and CDR2 is SMNVEV in the germline V gene (reference sequence).